A selection of T cell receptor beta chains follows, all from one sample in a study of shared clonotypes between healthy human individuals. TCRdb's table, derived via immunoSEQ multiplex PCR, lists solely in-frame clones and lacks some. The sample carries some 680,000 clones, 55% to 85% recorded once. The sample comprised memory CD4+ T cells sorted from blood. These receptors were obtained from a woman aged 25-40 years in good health. Each CDR3 is given with its conserved first and last residue. The D gene is left open where the match is weak.

CDR3aa: CASSLGTSGTEGEQYF
v_gene: TRBV11-2
d_gene: TRBD2
len: 16

CDR3aa: CASSIRGDGRGKSGANVLTF
v_gene: TRBV19
d_gene: NA
len: 20

CDR3aa: CASSLVLAGEQYF
v_gene: TRBV11-2
d_gene: NA
len: 13

CDR3aa: CASSLGGYGYTF
v_gene: TRBV7-9
d_gene: NA
len: 12

CDR3aa: CATSLLASTDTQYF
v_gene: TRBV15
d_gene: NA
len: 14

CDR3aa: CACRIRDSEQYF
v_gene: TRBV30
d_gene: TRBD1
len: 12

CDR3aa: CASSPLAGVADTQYF
v_gene: TRBV7-9
d_gene: TRBD2
len: 15

CDR3aa: CASSSLQYQPQHF
v_gene: TRBV19
d_gene: NA
len: 13

CDR3aa: CASSYGGGQDEAFF
v_gene: TRBV6-6
d_gene: NA
len: 14

CDR3aa: CASSLGQGADTQYF
v_gene: TRBV7-8
d_gene: TRBD1
len: 14

CDR3aa: CASSLLIHREQYF
v_gene: TRBV28
d_gene: NA
len: 13

CDR3aa: CASGQGAHTEAFF
v_gene: TRBV5-1
d_gene: TRBD1
len: 13

CDR3aa: CASSLWTALNTGELFF
v_gene: TRBV5-4
d_gene: NA
len: 16

CDR3aa: CAISESMGQGRTEAFF
v_gene: TRBV10-3
d_gene: NA
len: 16

CDR3aa: CASRGGSDTGELFF
v_gene: TRBV4-2
d_gene: TRBD2
len: 14

CDR3aa: CASSIGQGLYNEQFF
v_gene: TRBV19
d_gene: TRBD1
len: 15

CDR3aa: CASSPQGPLGETQYF
v_gene: TRBV19
d_gene: NA
len: 15

CDR3aa: CASSDYRGSGGELFF
v_gene: TRBV2
d_gene: NA
len: 15

CDR3aa: CASRSGTGRPGNTIYF
v_gene: TRBV28
d_gene: TRBD1
len: 16

CDR3aa: CASSLQNHEQFF
v_gene: TRBV28
d_gene: NA
len: 12

CDR3aa: CASSLVGEDGELFF
v_gene: TRBV5-1
d_gene: NA
len: 14

CDR3aa: CASSSGDRDSGGYTF
v_gene: TRBV5-1
d_gene: TRBD1
len: 15

CDR3aa: CASTETDNEQFF
v_gene: TRBV7-8
d_gene: NA
len: 12

CDR3aa: CASTVKGCSRGERSEQYF
v_gene: TRBV7-4
d_gene: TRBD2
len: 18

CDR3aa: CASSFFSGKRTEAFF
v_gene: TRBV28
d_gene: NA
len: 15

CDR3aa: CASTDRAGTQPQHF
v_gene: TRBV27
d_gene: TRBD1
len: 14

CDR3aa: CASSIGSARGETQYF
v_gene: TRBV27
d_gene: NA
len: 15

CDR3aa: CASSTETEDGYTF
v_gene: TRBV5-1
d_gene: NA
len: 13

CDR3aa: CASSLWLQLEQYF
v_gene: TRBV5-5
d_gene: NA
len: 13

CDR3aa: CASSPTSGITGELFF
v_gene: TRBV27
d_gene: TRBD2
len: 15

CDR3aa: CASSLISGRLDEQFF
v_gene: TRBV28
d_gene: TRBD2
len: 15

CDR3aa: CASSHPGQGSNEQFF
v_gene: TRBV4-1
d_gene: TRBD1
len: 15

CDR3aa: CASSQVGGSSYNEQFF
v_gene: TRBV14
d_gene: TRBD2
len: 16

CDR3aa: CASSTLGTIGSEKLFF
v_gene: TRBV19
d_gene: NA
len: 16

CDR3aa: CASRSSGETQYF
v_gene: TRBV7-9
d_gene: NA
len: 12

CDR3aa: CASRRQGAYEQYF
v_gene: TRBV27
d_gene: TRBD1
len: 13

CDR3aa: CASSEAPVGEQFF
v_gene: TRBV9
d_gene: NA
len: 13

CDR3aa: CASSQGQGMNTEAFF
v_gene: TRBV18
d_gene: TRBD1
len: 15

CDR3aa: CASSQDSGGTEAFF
v_gene: TRBV4-2
d_gene: TRBD1
len: 14

CDR3aa: CASSITGQRSSYNEQFF
v_gene: TRBV9
d_gene: NA
len: 17

CDR3aa: CASSNYDEQYF
v_gene: TRBV6-6
d_gene: NA
len: 11

CDR3aa: CASSTTGGGTEAFF
v_gene: TRBV5-4
d_gene: TRBD1
len: 14

CDR3aa: CASSLIRDYEQYF
v_gene: TRBV7-3
d_gene: NA
len: 13

CDR3aa: CASSRTSGRYNEQFF
v_gene: TRBV28
d_gene: TRBD2
len: 15

CDR3aa: CASSNSREDTQYF
v_gene: TRBV19
d_gene: NA
len: 13

CDR3aa: CASSVRWAGELFF
v_gene: TRBV9
d_gene: NA
len: 13

CDR3aa: CASSEAGTREEQYF
v_gene: TRBV6-1
d_gene: NA
len: 14

CDR3aa: CASRSPTEQYF
v_gene: TRBV28
d_gene: NA
len: 11

CDR3aa: CASQFPGAVNGYTF
v_gene: TRBV28
d_gene: NA
len: 14

CDR3aa: CAWSVAGGGVGTQYF
v_gene: TRBV30
d_gene: NA
len: 15

CDR3aa: CASSLPLAGVGEQYF
v_gene: TRBV5-1
d_gene: TRBD2
len: 15

CDR3aa: CASKTRDRAPYEQYF
v_gene: TRBV6-6
d_gene: NA
len: 15

CDR3aa: CASSLTREAYEQYF
v_gene: TRBV27
d_gene: NA
len: 14

CDR3aa: CSVRQGTANTEAFF
v_gene: TRBV29-1
d_gene: TRBD1
len: 14

CDR3aa: CASSRTSGNNEQFF
v_gene: TRBV7-2
d_gene: TRBD2
len: 14